The 26 T cell receptor beta chains below come from one sample, sequenced in a study of shared clonotypes between healthy human individuals. Profiling relied on immunoSEQ multiplex PCR, and the TCRdb table lists in-frame clones only, not all of them. The table has over a million clones, about 80% seen once. Sequencing used memory CD4+ T cells from PBMCs. The subset: CD45RA-negative fraction. The receptors originated from a man aged 18 to 29 in good health. Some clones in this sample may be carry-over from other donors' samples.

The chain combines TRBV6-1 with TRBJ1-1; unclear D gene. The CDR3 is made up of 13 amino acids. Germline values: CDR1 MNHNS, CDR2 SASEGT. Trimming pared 2 bases from V and 3 bases from J, leaving 7 bases between. Here the CDR3 reads CASSEQTYTEAFF. The CDR3 DNA sequence: TGTGCCAGCAGTGAACAGACGTACACTGAAGCTTTCTTT.

The chain recombines TRBV25-1 with TRBJ2-2, with 9 nucleotides matching TRBD1. Trimming cost V 3 bases and J 5 bases; bases outside gene matches: 4. This CDR3 contains 15 residues. Germline loops: CDR1 MGHDK, CDR2 SYGVNS. The DNA of the CDR3 is TGTGCCAGCAGTGAGGGACAGGGTGTTACCGGGGAGCTGTTTTTT. Translating it yields CASSEGQGVTGELFF.

This clone has just one count. This chain uses TRBV27 with TRBJ1-2; TRBD1 aligns across 12 bases. V lost 5 bases and J lost 8; bases outside the gene matches: 6. Germline values: CDR1 MNHEY, CDR2 SMNVEV (reference sequence). CDR3 length: 14 amino acids. This CDR3 is CASSGGQGARGYTF. Written as DNA, the CDR3 is TGTGCCAGCAGTGGGGGACAGGGGGCGCGGGGCTACACCTTC.

The chain uses TRBV7-9 and TRBJ1-2, with D perhaps TRBD1 (5 bases). This CDR3 region has 16 residues. The germline V gene encodes CDR1 SEHNR and CDR2 FQNEAQ (reference sequence). Deletions cut 5 bases from V and 4 bases from J, with 20 bases between. CDR3 sequence (DNA): TGTGCCAGCAGCCAAACGATAAGACAGACCTTCTATGGCTACACCTTC. This sequence encodes CASSQTIRQTFYGYTF.

CDR3 protein: CASSLRWGPYEQYF. The CDR3 bases are TGTGCCAGCAGCCTTCGATGGGGCCCCTACGAGCAGTACTTC. The chain carries TRBV28 and TRBJ2-7; TRBD1 might be the D (5 bases). V was trimmed by 6 bases and J by 2 bases, leaving 14 bases between them. CDR1 is MDHEN and CDR2 is SYDVKM in the germline V gene. The CDR3 sequence is 14 residues long.

This chain links TRBV4-2 with TRBJ1-5; 11 positions match TRBD1. Germline loops: CDR1 LGHNA, CDR2 YNFKEQ. J was trimmed by 1 base and V by 1 base; bases with no gene match: 12. CDR3 length equals 20 residues. CDR3 bases: TGTGCCAGCAGCCAAGCAGGCGGGACAGGGGGATCCAGGAGCAATCAGCCCCAGCATTTT. Amino acids: CASSQAGGTGGSRSNQPQHF.

The chain employs TRBV6-5 and TRBJ2-7; possibly TRBD1 for D (5 bases). Deletions cut 2 bases from V and 3 bases from J, with 11 bases between. The CDR3 spans 14 residues. Germline V gives CDR1 MNHEY, CDR2 SVGAGI. CDR3 sequence reads: CASSYRGSVYEQYF. As DNA, the CDR3 is TGTGCCAGCAGTTACAGGGGATCAGTCTACGAGCAGTACTTC.

V gene TRBV4-1 combines with J gene TRBJ2-5, with D possibly TRBD1 on 6 matching bases. Germline assignment: CDR1 MGHRA and CDR2 YSYEKL. V gave up 1 base and J gave up 5 bases, with 17 bases separating them. The CDR3 sequence is 16 residues long. CDR3 DNA: TGCGCCAGCAGCCAAGTGGGGACAAAAAACGGGGAGACCCAGTACTTC. Translated, it gives CASSQVGTKNGETQYF.

The rearrangement links TRBV7-2 to TRBJ2-7; D may be TRBD1 (5 bases). The V gene's germline CDR1 is SGHTA and CDR2 FQGNSA. V was pared by 1 base and J by 1 base, with 8 bases between. CDR3 length: 14 amino acids. The CDR3 spells CASSLDQGSYEQYF. CDR3 DNA sequence: TGTGCCAGCAGCTTAGATCAGGGTTCCTACGAGCAGTACTTC.

This clone was detected only once. This chain links TRBV7-9 with TRBJ2-1, with 12 bases lining up with TRBD2. Germline trimming cut 6 bases from V and 7 bases from J; bases unmatched to any gene: 13. In germline, CDR1 is SEHNR, CDR2 FQNEAQ (reference sequence). The CDR3 has 17 amino acids. DNA of the CDR3: TGTGCCAGCAGACGAAGACCCCTAGCGGGAGGGTGGAATGAGCAGTTCTTC. Its protein product is CASRRRPLAGGWNEQFF.

This clone has a single count. The chain combines TRBV18 with TRBJ2-5; D is undetermined. Trimming took 2 bases from V and 5 from J, leaving 15 bases between them. The germline V gene encodes CDR1 KGHSH and CDR2 LQKENI. CDR3 size: 15 residues. The CDR3, as DNA: TGTGCCAGCTCACCAAGAGGTGGTAATTATGAGACCCAGTACTTC. This gives the protein CASSPRGGNYETQYF. The full variable domain, rest sourced from reference TRBV18 and TRBJ2-5, is NAGVMQNPRHLVRRRGQEARLRCSPMKGHSHVYWYRQLPEEGLKFMVYLQKENIIDESGMPKERFSAEFPKEGPSILRIQQVVRGDSAAYFCASSPRGGNYETQYFGPGTRLLVL.

The rearrangement joins TRBV29-1 to TRBJ2-3, with 12 bases that match TRBD2. The CDR3 runs to 15 residues. V dropped 1 base and J dropped 5; count of bases not matched to a gene: 4. Germline V gives CDR1 SQVTM, CDR2 ANQGSEA. In nucleotides, the CDR3 is TGCAGCGTTGAAGGACTAGCGGGAGATTTAGATACGCAGTATTTT. Its protein product is CSVEGLAGDLDTQYF.

The rearrangement uses TRBV5-1 and TRBJ2-7; 9 bases line up with TRBD1. Trimming removed 2 bases from V and 4 bases from J; junction bases left unmatched: 4. This CDR3 region has 14 residues. In germline, CDR1 is SGHRS, CDR2 YFSETQ. The CDR3 nucleotides are TGCGCCAGCAGCTTAGGGACAGGGCAGTACGAGCAGTACTTC. It encodes CASSLGTGQYEQYF.

The chain employs TRBV5-1 and TRBJ2-5, with TRBD1 matching 7 bases. The germline V gene has CDR1 SGHRS and CDR2 YFSETQ. CDR3 length equals 14 residues. V shed 2 bases and J 2 bases; nucleotides not matched to a gene: 3. The CDR3 reads CASSFQQGQETQYF. The CDR3 bases are TGCGCCAGCAGCTTTCAACAGGGGCAAGAGACCCAGTACTTC. The variable domain in full, completed from reference TRBV5-1 and TRBJ2-5, reads KAGVTQTPRYLIKTRGQQVTLSCSPISGHRSVSWYQQTPGQGLQFLFEYFSETQRNKGNFPGRFSGRQFSNSRSEMNVSTLELGDSALYLCASSFQQGQETQYFGPGTRLLVL.

V gene TRBV30 combines with J gene TRBJ1-2; D ambiguous. From germline, CDR1 is GTSNPN and CDR2 SVGIG (reference sequence). Trimming shortened V by 8 bases and J by 7 bases, and 20 bases separated the two germline ends. The CDR3 has 13 amino acids. Written as DNA, the CDR3 is TGTGCCACTCACGGGTTTCTAGCAGGTGGCTACACCTTC. Its translation: CATHGFLAGGYTF.

This chain joins TRBV7-3 and TRBJ2-2; D might be TRBD2 (5 bases). This CDR3 region has 14 residues. V was pared by 5 bases and J by 4 bases, with 11 bases between. Per germline, CDR1 SGHTA and CDR2 FQGTGA. CDR3 amino acids: CASSRLGSTGELFF. The CDR3 coding sequence is TGTGCCAGCAGCCGTTTGGGGAGCACCGGGGAGCTGTTTTTT.

The rearrangement uses TRBV5-6 and TRBJ1-2; perhaps TRBD1 as D (6 bases). The V gene lost 6 bases and the J gene lost 4 bases, with 16 bases spanning the gap. Germline loops: CDR1 SGHDT, CDR2 YYEEEE. This CDR3 has 14 amino acids. CDR3 DNA: TGTGCCAGCACCGACCCCCGAGGGGGCTATGGCTACACCTTC. Translation: CASTDPRGGYGYTF.

The gene calls are TRBV5-1 and TRBJ2-3; no definite D call. The V end was cut by 0 bases, the J end by 4 bases, with 9 bases between. CDR3 length: 14 residues. Germline V gene data show CDR1 as SGHRS and CDR2 as YFSETQ. CDR3 sequence (DNA): TGCGCCAGCAGCTTGGAAAAGGGCTCAGATACGCAGTATTTT. Its translation is CASSLEKGSDTQYF.

This clone has at least ten counts. The genes are TRBV6-5 and TRBJ1-2, with D perhaps TRBD1 (6 bases). The CDR3 is 13 amino acids. V lost 4 bases, J lost 7 bases, and 13 bases lay in between. Germline values: CDR1 MNHEY, CDR2 SVGAGI. As DNA, the CDR3 is TGTGCCAGCAGTTCACTAACAGGGACTGGCTACACCTTC. Translating it yields CASSSLTGTGYTF.

The chain employs TRBV11-3 and TRBJ2-1; D not certain. V lost 0 bases to trimming and J lost 10 bases, with 10 bases between them. The CDR3 loop spans 13 amino acids. Germline-derived CDR1 and CDR2 are SGHNT and YENEEA. The CDR3 loop reads CASSLDAKHEQFF. Written as DNA, the CDR3 is TGTGCCAGCAGCTTAGACGCTAAACACGAGCAGTTCTTC.

The rearrangement links TRBV11-2 to TRBJ2-2, with TRBD2 matching over 9 bases. The CDR3 runs 15 residues. The V gene's germline CDR1 is SGHAT and CDR2 FQNNGV. V trimming: 4 bases; J trimming: 6 bases; junction bases outside the gene matches: 6. CDR3 coding DNA: TGTGCCAGCAGCTATAGCGGGAGTGAGGCCGGGGAGCTGTTTTTT. Protein product: CASSYSGSEAGELFF.

This clone was counted only a few times. The chain employs TRBV27 and TRBJ1-1, with TRBD1 matching over 8 bases. The CDR3 runs 15 residues. Germline loops: CDR1 MNHEY, CDR2 SMNVEV (reference sequence). The junction had 11 bases not matched to a gene; V was cut back by 8 bases and J by 3 bases. In nucleotides, the CDR3 is TGTGCCAGCCGTACTCGGACAGGGATGTACACTGAAGCTTTCTTT. Its translation: CASRTRTGMYTEAFF.

The CDR3 is CASSQTSGRPNEQFF. Written as DNA, the CDR3 is TGTGCCAGCAGTCAAACTAGCGGGAGACCAAATGAGCAGTTCTTC. The V and J genes are TRBV27 and TRBJ2-1; 11 bases are shared with TRBD2. J was trimmed by 7 bases and V by 5 bases; bases with no gene match: 7. The CDR3 has 15 amino acids. CDR1 MNHEY and CDR2 SMNVEV come from the germline V gene (reference sequence).

For this clone: One junction end does not reproduce the germline sequence, and a read error may be involved. The same CDR3 is also encoded by other DNA sequences in this sample. This chain connects TRBV28 to TRBJ1-1; D is ambiguous. The CDR3 contains 13 residues. From germline, CDR1 is MDHEN and CDR2 SYDVKM. The CDR3 DNA reads TGTGCCAGCACAGTTTCGTACAACACTGAAGCTTTTTTT. This sequence encodes CASTVSYNTEAFF.

This chain links TRBV5-1 with TRBJ1-1, with a weak D call TRBD1 (5 bases). CDR1 is SGHRS and CDR2 is YFSETQ in the germline V gene. Between the trimmed V and J ends, which lost 4 bases and 5 bases, there was a span of 12 bases. The CDR3 has 13 amino acids. CDR3 sequence reads: CASSANQGTEAFF. The CDR3 DNA sequence: TGCGCCAGCAGCGCGAACCAGGGAACTGAAGCTTTCTTT.

V is TRBV7-6 and J is TRBJ2-1; perhaps D is TRBD1 or TRBD2 (7 bases each). Per germline, CDR1 SGHVS and CDR2 FNYEAQ. V was shortened by 7 bases and J by 0 bases, with 16 bases between the two germline ends. This CDR3 has 16 amino acids. CDR3 sequence: CASTLGGGSSYNEQFF. CDR3 nucleotide sequence: TGTGCCAGCACCCTAGGGGGCGGGAGCTCCTACAATGAGCAGTTCTTC.